This is a list of T cell receptor beta chains from one sample in a study of OX40 agonist ivuxolimab in advanced cancers. Clones were sequenced by immunoSEQ multiplex PCR, and TCRdb holds only the in-frame ones, with some missing. Among some 74,000 clones listed, about 85% were seen once. The sequencing used CD4+ or CD8+ T cells sorted from blood, collected in a trial of the OX40 agonist ivuxolimab. These TCRs come from an adult with an advanced solid tumor such as melanoma, head and neck, liver or kidney cancer. Each CDR3 is given with its conserved first and last residue. The D gene is left open where the match is weak. Where a row states a size, it is once, few, many or the class of an expanded clone; other rows omit it.

J gene: TRBJ2-5
V gene: TRBV6-5
clone size: once
D gene: .
CDR3 DNA: TGTGCCAGCAGTAGGGACTACCAAGAGACCCAGTACTTC
CDR3 protein: CASSRDYQETQYF

J gene: TRBJ1-5
V gene: TRBV19
clone size: .
D gene: TRBD1
CDR3 DNA: TGTGCCAGTAGTATGAGGCCTCAGGGGGGTAGCAATCAGCCCCAGCATTTT
CDR3 protein: CASSMRPQGGSNQPQHF

J gene: TRBJ2-1
V gene: TRBV28
clone size: .
D gene: .
CDR3 DNA: TGTGCCAGCAAATTCGGGACTCTCTACAATGAGCAGTTCTTC
CDR3 protein: CASKFGTLYNEQFF

J gene: TRBJ1-5
V gene: TRBV2
clone size: once
D gene: .
CDR3 DNA: TGTGCCAGCACCGGTGGGGATCAGCCCCAGCATTTT
CDR3 protein: CASTGGDQPQHF

J gene: TRBJ2-7
V gene: TRBV11-3
clone size: once
D gene: .
CDR3 DNA: TGTGCCAGCAGCCGCGAGAGGAGGGTAGAGCAGTACTTC
CDR3 protein: CASSRERRVEQYF

J gene: TRBJ1-1
V gene: TRBV6-1
clone size: .
D gene: TRBD1
CDR3 DNA: TGTGCCAGCAGTGAAGCCAAACCGGGACAGCGAATTATGAACACTGAAGCTTTCTTT
CDR3 protein: CASSEAKPGQRIMNTEAFF

J gene: TRBJ2-7
V gene: TRBV6-1
clone size: .
D gene: .
CDR3 DNA: TGTGCCAGCAGTGATGGGCAGCTAGCGCGAGTATCCTACGAGCAGTACTTC
CDR3 protein: CASSDGQLARVSYEQYF

J gene: TRBJ2-7
V gene: TRBV5-1
clone size: .
D gene: TRBD2
CDR3 DNA: TGCGCCAGCAGCTTTATTTCGGGAGGGATTAACGAGCAGTACTTC
CDR3 protein: CASSFISGGINEQYF

J gene: TRBJ2-1
V gene: TRBV27
clone size: few
D gene: TRBD2
CDR3 DNA: TGTGCCAGCAGCCTAACGGGCATTAGCGGGAATGAGCAGTTCTTC
CDR3 protein: CASSLTGISGNEQFF

J gene: TRBJ2-1
V gene: TRBV7-8
clone size: .
D gene: TRBD2
CDR3 DNA: TGTGCCAGCAGCTTAGAACGCCGAAGACTAGCGGGAGGGCCCTATGATGAGCAGTTCTTC
CDR3 protein: CASSLERRRLAGGPYDEQFF

J gene: TRBJ2-1
V gene: TRBV28
clone size: .
D gene: TRBD2
CDR3 DNA: TGTGCCAGCCTCGCTGGGGTAGCGGGTTACAATGAGCAGTTCTTC
CDR3 protein: CASLAGVAGYNEQFF

J gene: TRBJ1-5
V gene: TRBV21-1
clone size: few
D gene: .
CDR3 DNA: .
CDR3 protein: CASSLEVGVGNQPQHF

J gene: TRBJ1-5
V gene: TRBV6-1
clone size: few
D gene: .
CDR3 DNA: TGTGCCAGCATAGGTGCACAGGATAGCAATCAGCCCCAGCATTTT
CDR3 protein: CASIGAQDSNQPQHF

J gene: TRBJ1-5
V gene: TRBV4-1
clone size: .
D gene: TRBD1
CDR3 DNA: TGCGCCAGCAGCCACATCCTGGGACAGGGTGGGCAGCCCCAGCATTTT
CDR3 protein: CASSHILGQGGQPQHF

J gene: TRBJ2-7
V gene: TRBV5-6
clone size: .
D gene: TRBD1
CDR3 DNA: TGTGCCAGCAGCTTGGAGGGGGCCCCCTACGAGCAGTACTTC
CDR3 protein: CASSLEGAPYEQYF

J gene: TRBJ2-7
V gene: TRBV28
clone size: .
D gene: .
CDR3 DNA: TGTGCCAGCAGGGGGTATTCCTACGAGCAGTACTTC
CDR3 protein: CASRGYSYEQYF